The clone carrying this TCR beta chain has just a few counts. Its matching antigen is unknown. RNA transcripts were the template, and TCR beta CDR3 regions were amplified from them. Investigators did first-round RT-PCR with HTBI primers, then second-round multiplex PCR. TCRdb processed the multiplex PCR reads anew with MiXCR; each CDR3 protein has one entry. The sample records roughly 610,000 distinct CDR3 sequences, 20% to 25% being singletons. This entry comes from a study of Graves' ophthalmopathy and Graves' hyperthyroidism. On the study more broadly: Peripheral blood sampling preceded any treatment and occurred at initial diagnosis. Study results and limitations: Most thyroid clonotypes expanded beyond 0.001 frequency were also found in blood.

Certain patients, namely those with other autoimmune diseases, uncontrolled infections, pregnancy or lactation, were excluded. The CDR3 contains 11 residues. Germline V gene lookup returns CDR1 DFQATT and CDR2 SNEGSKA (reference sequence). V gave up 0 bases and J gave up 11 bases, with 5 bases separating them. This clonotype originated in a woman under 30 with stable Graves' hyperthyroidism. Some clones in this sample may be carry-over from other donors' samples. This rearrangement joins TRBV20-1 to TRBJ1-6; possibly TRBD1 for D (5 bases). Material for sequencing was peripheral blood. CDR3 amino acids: CSARDRAPLHF. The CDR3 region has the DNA TGCAGTGCTAGAGACAGGGCACCCCTCCACTTT.